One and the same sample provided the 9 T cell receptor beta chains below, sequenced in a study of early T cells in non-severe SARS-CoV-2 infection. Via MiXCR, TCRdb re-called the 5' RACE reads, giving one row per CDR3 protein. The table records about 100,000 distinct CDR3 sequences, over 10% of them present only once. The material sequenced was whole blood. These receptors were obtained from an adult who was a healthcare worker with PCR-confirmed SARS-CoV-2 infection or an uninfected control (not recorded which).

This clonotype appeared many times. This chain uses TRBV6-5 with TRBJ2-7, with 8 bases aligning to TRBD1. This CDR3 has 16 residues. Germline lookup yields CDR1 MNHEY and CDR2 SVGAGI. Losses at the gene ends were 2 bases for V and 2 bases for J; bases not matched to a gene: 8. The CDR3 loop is CASSYREPQGAYEQYF. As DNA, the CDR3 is TGTGCCAGCAGTTACAGGGAACCACAGGGGGCCTACGAGCAGTACTTC.

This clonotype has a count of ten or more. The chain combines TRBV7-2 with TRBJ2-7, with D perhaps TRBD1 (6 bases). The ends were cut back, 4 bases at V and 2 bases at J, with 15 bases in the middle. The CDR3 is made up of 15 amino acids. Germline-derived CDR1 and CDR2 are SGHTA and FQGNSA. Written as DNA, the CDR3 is TGTGCCAGCAGCTATCGCTTCGGACAGACCTACGAGCAGTACTTC. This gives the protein CASSYRFGQTYEQYF.

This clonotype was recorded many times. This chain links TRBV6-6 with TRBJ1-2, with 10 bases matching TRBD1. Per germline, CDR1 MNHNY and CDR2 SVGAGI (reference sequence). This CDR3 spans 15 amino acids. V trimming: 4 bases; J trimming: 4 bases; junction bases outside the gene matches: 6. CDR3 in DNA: TGTGCCAGCAGTTCCAAGGACAGGGGGAGCTATGGCTACACCTTC. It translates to CASSSKDRGSYGYTF.

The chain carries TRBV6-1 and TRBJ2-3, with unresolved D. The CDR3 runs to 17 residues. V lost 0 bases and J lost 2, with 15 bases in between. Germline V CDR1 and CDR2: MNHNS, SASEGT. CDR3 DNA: TGTGCCAGCAGTGAAGCGGGGTGGAATCCCTTCACAGATACGCAGTATTTT. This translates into CASSEAGWNPFTDTQYF.

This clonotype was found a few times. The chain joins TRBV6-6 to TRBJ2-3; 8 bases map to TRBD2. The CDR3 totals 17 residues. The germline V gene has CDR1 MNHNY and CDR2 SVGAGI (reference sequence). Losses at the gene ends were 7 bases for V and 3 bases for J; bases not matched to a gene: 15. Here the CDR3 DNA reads TGTGCCAGCACTCCCAGGGCGGGGGGCTTGAAGACAGATACGCAGTATTTT. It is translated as CASTPRAGGLKTDTQYF.

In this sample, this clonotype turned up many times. The CDR3 DNA reads as TGTGCCAGCAGTGGCCGGGACACTTACTATGGCTACACCTTC. This codes for CASSGRDTYYGYTF. The genes are TRBV6-1 and TRBJ1-2; TRBD1 is a possible D gene (6 bases). The germline gives CDR1 MNHNS, CDR2 SASEGT. The CDR3 extends over 14 amino acids. V lost 4 bases and J 3 bases, leaving 12 bases between the germline ends.

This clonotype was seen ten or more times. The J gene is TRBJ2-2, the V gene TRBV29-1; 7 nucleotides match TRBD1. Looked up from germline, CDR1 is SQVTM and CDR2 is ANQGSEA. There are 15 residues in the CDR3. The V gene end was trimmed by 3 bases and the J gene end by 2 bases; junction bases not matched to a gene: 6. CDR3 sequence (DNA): TGCAGCGTTGAGGTGGGACAGAGAAACACCGGGGAGCTGTTTTTT. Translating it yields CSVEVGQRNTGELFF.

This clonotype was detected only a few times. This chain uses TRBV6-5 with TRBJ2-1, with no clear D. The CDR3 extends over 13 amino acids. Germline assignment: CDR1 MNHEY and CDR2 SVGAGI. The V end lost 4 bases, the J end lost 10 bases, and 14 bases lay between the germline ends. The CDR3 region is CASSSRDTSEQFF. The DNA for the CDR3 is TGTGCCAGCAGTTCCCGAGACACATCAGAGCAGTTCTTC.

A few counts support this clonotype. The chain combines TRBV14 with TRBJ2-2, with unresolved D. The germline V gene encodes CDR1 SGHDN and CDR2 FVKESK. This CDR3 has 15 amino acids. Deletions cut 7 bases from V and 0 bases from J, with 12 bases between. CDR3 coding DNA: TGTGCCAGCAACCCATACGAGGCGAACACCGGGGAGCTGTTTTTT. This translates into CASNPYEANTGELFF. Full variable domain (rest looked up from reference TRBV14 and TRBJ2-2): EAGVTQFPSHSVIEKGQTVTLRCDPISGHDNLYWYRRVMGKEIKFLLHFVKESKQDESGMPNNRFLAERTGGTYSTLKVQPAELEDSGVYFCASNPYEANTGELFFGEGSRLTVL.